Each of the 23 T cell receptor beta chains below was sequenced from the same sample in a study of T-cell reconstitution after alpha-beta-depleted transplantation in children. Preparation of the TCRbeta library was carried out with unique molecular identifiers. TCRdb called the PCR reads again in MiXCR, with one record for every CDR3 protein. The repertoire holds around 240,000 distinct CDR3 sequences, with around 7.8% as singletons. The sample was PBMCs, mostly from graft donor cells, taken 180 days after TCRalphabeta/CD19-depleted stem cell transplant. The receptors were sampled from a male patient younger than 18 who had a stem cell transplant for acute lymphoblastic leukemia, so the T cells may come from the graft donor.

In this sample, this clonotype turned up many times. The rearrangement links TRBV7-2 to TRBJ2-1; 7 positions match TRBD2. The CDR3 is made up of 15 amino acids. Trimming at V came to 3 bases and at J to 0 bases, leaving 2 bases not matched to a gene. Per germline, CDR1 SGHTA and CDR2 FQGNSA. The CDR3 loop reads CASSFGGSSYNEQFF. The CDR3 DNA reads as TGTGCCAGCAGCTTCGGCGGGAGCTCCTACAATGAGCAGTTCTTC.

This clonotype was counted ten times or more. This chain connects TRBV7-8 to TRBJ1-5; D uncertain. Deletions cut 3 bases from V and 4 bases from J, with 7 bases between. This CDR3 spans 13 amino acids. Per the germline V gene, CDR1 is SGHVS and CDR2 is FQNEAQ. The CDR3, as DNA: TGTGCCAGCAGCTTCGACGGAAATCAGCCCCAGCATTTT. This sequence encodes CASSFDGNQPQHF.

A note on this clonotype: A much larger clone lies one base from this, so it may be a read error. This chain connects TRBV29-1 to TRBJ1-2; 10 bases match TRBD1. This CDR3 is 13 amino acids long. Germline-derived CDR1 and CDR2 are SQVTM and ANQGSEA. The CDR3 region has the DNA TGCAGCGCTATGACAGGGGGCGCAAATGGCTTCACCTTC. This gives the protein CSAMTGGANGFTF.

This clonotype appeared many times. V is TRBV5-1 and J is TRBJ2-7; no clear D. The CDR3 spans 11 residues. The V gene lost 2 bases and the J gene lost 6 bases, with 6 bases spanning the gap. Germline-derived CDR1 and CDR2 are SGHRS and YFSETQ. The CDR3 region is CASSFGLEQYF. Here the CDR3 DNA reads TGCGCCAGCAGCTTCGGCCTCGAGCAGTACTTC.

Turning to this clonotype: A single base separates this from a much larger clone, so it may be a read error. V and J are TRBV20-1 and TRBJ2-1, with TRBD2 identical over 8 bases. The CDR3 has 15 residues. Germline V gene data show CDR1 as DFQATT and CDR2 as SNEGSKA (reference sequence). V lost 4 bases to trimming and J lost 6 bases; unmatched junction nucleotides: 11. The DNA for the CDR3 is TGCAGTGCTACGGGGACTAGGTTAGGGGGCAATGAGCAGTTCTTC. This encodes CSATGTRLGGNEQFF.

This clonotype was detected ten times or more. The chain is built from TRBV7-3 and TRBJ2-5; the D gene is possibly TRBD2 (5 bases). Germline lookup yields CDR1 SGHTA and CDR2 FQGTGA. The V end was cut by 5 bases, the J end by 6 bases, with 16 bases between. CDR3 length: 14 residues. The CDR3 here is CASSPQGSAKTQYF. CDR3 coding DNA: TGTGCCAGCAGCCCACAAGGTAGCGCCAAGACCCAGTACTTC.

The table lists this clonotype with many counts. A junction end diverges from the germline sequence, so it may reflect a read error. V is TRBV20-1 and J is TRBJ2-5; 8 bases are shared with TRBD1. This CDR3 is built from 13 residues. CDR1 and CDR2 from the germline V gene are DFQATT and SNEGSKA (reference sequence). This CDR3 is CSAPDRDQETQYF. The CDR3 DNA reads TGCAGTGCTCCGGACAGGGACCAGGAGACCCAGTACTTC.

This clonotype was observed many times. CDR3: CASSLGPLEGELFF. In nucleotides, the CDR3 is TGTGCCAGCTCACTAGGACCCTTGGAGGGGGAGCTGTTTTTT. This chain connects TRBV18 to TRBJ2-2; D is uncertain. Trimming shortened V by 4 bases and J by 8 bases, and 14 bases separated the two germline ends. This CDR3 has 14 residues. Looked up from germline, CDR1 is KGHSH and CDR2 is LQKENI.

Many counts were recorded for this clonotype. J is TRBJ1-1 and V is TRBV4-3, with a weak D call TRBD1 (6 bases). Germline V gene sequence: CDR1 LGHNA, CDR2 YSLEER. The ends were cut back, 3 bases at V and 4 bases at J, with 9 bases in the middle. The CDR3 has 13 amino acids. The CDR3 sequence: CASSQGATTEAFF. The DNA for the CDR3 is TGCGCCAGCAGCCAGGGGGCGACCACTGAAGCTTTCTTT.

This clonotype appeared many times. The chain employs TRBV28 and TRBJ1-2; 8 positions agree with TRBD1. CDR3 size: 15 residues. Germline-derived CDR1 and CDR2 are MDHEN and SYDVKM. V shed 5 bases, J shed 4 bases, and the junction held 9 bases outside the gene matches. In DNA, the CDR3 is TGTGCCAGCAGTCCCCCGGGACAGGCACCCTATGGCTACACCTTC. Residues: CASSPPGQAPYGYTF.

This clonotype was detected ten times or more. V is TRBV20-1 and J is TRBJ1-6; possibly TRBD1 for D (6 bases). Germline V gives CDR1 DFQATT, CDR2 SNEGSKA (reference sequence). The CDR3 spans 15 residues. V was shortened by 6 bases and J by 7 bases, with 19 bases between the two germline ends. The CDR3 reads CSAEAGGAGNSPLHF. CDR3 bases: TGCAGTGCCGAGGCGGGGGGCGCTGGGAATTCACCCCTCCACTTT.

This clonotype has at least ten counts. The V call is TRBV7-2, the J call TRBJ2-3, with unresolved D. The CDR3 is made up of 16 amino acids. V was clipped by 0 bases and J by 2 bases, with 12 bases between them. Germline CDR1 SGHTA, CDR2 FQGNSA. The CDR3 reads CASSLALGRHTDTQYF. CDR3 coding DNA: TGTGCCAGCAGCTTAGCGTTGGGCAGACACACAGATACGCAGTATTTT.

The sample holds a few counts of this clonotype. J is TRBJ2-1 and V is TRBV4-3; a weak D match, TRBD1 (7 bases). CDR1 is LGHNA and CDR2 is YSLEER in the germline V gene. Trimming left V 3 bases short and J 0 bases short, with 18 bases between. There are 18 residues in the CDR3. CDR3 sequence (DNA): TGCGCCAGCAGCCAGTCCACAGGGGCCGGGAGCTCCTACAATGAGCAGTTCTTC. The encoded protein is CASSQSTGAGSSYNEQFF.

This clonotype was recorded at least ten times. The J gene is TRBJ2-1, the V gene TRBV5-4, with unresolved D. V lost 0 bases and J lost 10, with 14 bases in between. Germline V gene lookup returns CDR1 SGHNT and CDR2 YYREEE (reference sequence). CDR3 length: 14 amino acids. CDR3 protein: CASSLEGPSSEQFF. The CDR3 DNA reads TGTGCCAGCAGCTTGGAAGGTCCCAGTTCGGAGCAGTTCTTC. Using reference TRBV5-4 and TRBJ2-1 for the parts outside the CDR3, the full variable domain is ETGVTQSPTHLIKTRGQQVTLRCSSQSGHNTVSWYQQALGQGPQFIFQYYREEENGRGNFPPRFSGLQFPNYSSELNVNALELDDSALYLCASSLEGPSSEQFFGPGTRLTVL.

Only a few counts were recorded for this clonotype. This chain connects TRBV10-3 to TRBJ2-7, with 9 bases identical to TRBD2. The CDR3 length is 17 residues. Germline CDR1 and CDR2: ENHRY and SYGVKD. V gave up 10 bases and J gave up 0 bases; unmatched junction bases: 16. CDR3 sequence: CATGGGGPRTRSYEQYF. CDR3 DNA: TGTGCCACCGGCGGGGGGGGCCCGAGGACGCGCTCCTACGAGCAGTACTTC.

At least ten counts were recorded for this clonotype. This chain uses TRBV29-1 with TRBJ2-1, with D perhaps assigned TRBD1 or TRBD2 (5 bases each). Deletions cut 3 bases from V and 8 bases from J, with 14 bases between. CDR1 is SQVTM, CDR2 ANQGSEA, per germline. The CDR3 contains 13 residues. The DNA for the CDR3 is TGCAGCGTTGAGAGGGGATGGATGGATGAGCAGTTCTTC. Translation gives CSVERGWMDEQFF.

The chain links TRBV12-3 or TRBV12-4 to TRBJ2-4, with 8 bases that match TRBD2. The CDR3 is 15 residues long. After removal of 6 bases from V and 6 bases from J, the junction contained 10 bases not matched to a gene. The CDR3 DNA sequence: TGTGCCAGCAGCGGGGGGGTGGGCGGGGGAAACATTCAGTACTTC. Protein sequence: CASSGGVGGGNIQYF.

This clonotype was detected ten times or more. This chain uses TRBV10-3 with TRBJ1-2; 7 nucleotides line up with TRBD1. The germline CDR1 and CDR2 sequences are ENHRY and SYGVKD. With V trimmed by 6 bases and J by 7 bases, 8 bases remained unmatched. The CDR3 extends over 13 amino acids. The CDR3 DNA sequence: TGTGCCATCAGCAGCGACAGGGTTGTTGGCTACACCTTC. It codes for CAISSDRVVGYTF.

The chain combines TRBV7-2 with TRBJ1-6; D gene unclear. The germline V and J ends were trimmed by 2 bases and 5 bases, with 1 base remaining between them. This CDR3 region has 12 residues. Looked up from germline, CDR1 is SGHTA and CDR2 is FQGNSA. In nucleotides, the CDR3 is TGTGCCAGCAGCTTAAATAATTCACCCCTCCACTTT. Its protein is CASSLNNSPLHF.

This clonotype came up many times. This chain connects TRBV29-1 to TRBJ2-2; 8 bases are shared with TRBD1. The V gene's germline CDR1 is SQVTM and CDR2 ANQGSEA. This CDR3 contains 13 residues. CDR3 bases: TGCGGTGGGGACAGGTGGAACACCGGGGAGCTGTTTTTT. Residues: CGGDRWNTGELFF.

This clonotype was picked up many times. The chain uses TRBV3-1 and TRBJ2-2; D possibly corresponds to TRBD2 (6 bases). V lost 4 bases to trimming and J lost 4 bases, with 13 bases between them. The CDR3 sequence is 15 residues long. Germline V gene sequence: CDR1 LGHDT, CDR2 YNNKEL (reference sequence). CDR3 in amino acids: CASSLRDSVTGELFF. For the CDR3, the DNA is TGTGCCAGCAGCCTCCGGGACTCTGTCACCGGGGAGCTGTTTTTT.

A remark on this clonotype: It may be a read error: a sequence one base away is much more abundant. The rearrangement joins TRBV5-1 to TRBJ2-1; TRBD2 aligns across 8 bases. This CDR3 contains 16 residues. Trimming cost V 4 bases and J 4 bases; bases outside gene matches: 10. CDR1 and CDR2 from the germline V gene are SGHRS and YFSETQ. The CDR3 protein is CASSPRGGTPYNEQFF. The CDR3 coding sequence is TGCGCCAGCAGCCCCCGGGGGGGGACACCTTACAATGAGCAGTTCTTC. The whole variable domain, filled in from reference TRBV5-1 and TRBJ2-1, reads KAGVTQTPRYLIKTRGQQVTLSCSPISGHRSVSWYQQTPGQGLQFLFEYFSETQRNKGNFPGRFSGRQFSNSRSEMNVSTLELGDSALYLCASSPRGGTPYNEQFFGPGTRLTVL.

This clonotype was observed many times. The rearrangement links TRBV6-1 to TRBJ1-2; no clear D gene. Germline CDR1 MNHNS, CDR2 SASEGT. The CDR3 extends over 14 amino acids. V shed 1 base and J shed 3 bases, with 9 bases lying between them. The CDR3 reads CASSEGGGHYGYTF. The CDR3 region has the DNA TGTGCCAGCAGTGAAGGAGGAGGACACTATGGCTACACCTTC.